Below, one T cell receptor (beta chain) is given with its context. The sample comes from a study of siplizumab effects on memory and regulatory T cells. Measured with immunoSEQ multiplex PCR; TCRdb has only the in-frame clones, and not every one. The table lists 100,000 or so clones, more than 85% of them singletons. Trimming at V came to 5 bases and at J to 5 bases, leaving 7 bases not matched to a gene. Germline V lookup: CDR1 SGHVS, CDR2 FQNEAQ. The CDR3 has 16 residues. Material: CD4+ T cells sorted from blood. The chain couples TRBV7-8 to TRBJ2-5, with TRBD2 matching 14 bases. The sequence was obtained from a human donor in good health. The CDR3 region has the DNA TGTGCCAGCAGCCGAACCGGGACTAGCGGGAGTGAGACCCAGTACTTC. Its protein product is CASSRTGTSGSETQYF.